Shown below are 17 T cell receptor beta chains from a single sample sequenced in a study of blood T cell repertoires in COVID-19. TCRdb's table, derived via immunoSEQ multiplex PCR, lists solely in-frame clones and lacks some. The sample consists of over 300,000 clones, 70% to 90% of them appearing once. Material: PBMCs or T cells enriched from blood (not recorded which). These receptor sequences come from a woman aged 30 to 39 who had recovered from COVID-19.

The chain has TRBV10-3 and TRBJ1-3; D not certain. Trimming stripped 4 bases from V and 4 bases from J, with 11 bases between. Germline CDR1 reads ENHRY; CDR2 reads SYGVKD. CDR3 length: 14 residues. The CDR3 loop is CAISGSGPGNTIYF. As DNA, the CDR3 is TGTGCCATCAGTGGGAGTGGTCCCGGAAACACCATATATTTT.

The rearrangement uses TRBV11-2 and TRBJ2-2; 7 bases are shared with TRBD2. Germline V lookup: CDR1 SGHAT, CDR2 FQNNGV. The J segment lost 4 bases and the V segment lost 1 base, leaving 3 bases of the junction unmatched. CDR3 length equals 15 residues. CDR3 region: CASSLAGGGTGELFF. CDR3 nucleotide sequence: TGTGCCAGCAGCTTAGCGGGGGGTGGCACCGGGGAGCTGTTTTTT.

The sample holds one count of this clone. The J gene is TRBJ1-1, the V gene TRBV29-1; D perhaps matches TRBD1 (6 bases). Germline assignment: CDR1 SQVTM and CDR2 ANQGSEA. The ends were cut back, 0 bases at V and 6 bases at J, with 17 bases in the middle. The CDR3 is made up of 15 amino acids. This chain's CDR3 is CSVEDLVQGYPEAFF. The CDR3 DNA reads TGCAGCGTTGAAGATCTCGTACAGGGCTACCCTGAAGCTTTCTTT.

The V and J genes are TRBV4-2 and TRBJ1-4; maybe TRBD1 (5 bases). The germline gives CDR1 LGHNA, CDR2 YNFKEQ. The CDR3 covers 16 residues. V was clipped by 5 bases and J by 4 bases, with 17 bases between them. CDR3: CASSGRKDSYNEKLFF. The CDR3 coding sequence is TGTGCCAGCAGCGGGCGTAAAGACAGCTATAATGAAAAACTGTTTTTT.

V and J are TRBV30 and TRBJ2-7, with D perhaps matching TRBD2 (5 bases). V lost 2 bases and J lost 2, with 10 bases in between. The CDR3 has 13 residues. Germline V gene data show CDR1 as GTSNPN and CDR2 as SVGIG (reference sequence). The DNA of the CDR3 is TGTGCCTGGAGTAGCGGCTCGGCCTACGAGCAGTACTTC. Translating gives CAWSSGSAYEQYF.

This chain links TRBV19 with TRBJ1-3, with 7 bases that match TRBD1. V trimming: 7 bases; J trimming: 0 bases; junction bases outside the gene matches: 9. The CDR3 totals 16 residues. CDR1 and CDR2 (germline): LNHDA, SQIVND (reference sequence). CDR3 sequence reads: CASTGDRLRSGNTIYF. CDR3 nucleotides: TGTGCCAGTACCGGGGACAGACTCCGCTCTGGAAACACCATATATTTT. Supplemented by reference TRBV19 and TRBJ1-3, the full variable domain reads DGGITQSPKYLFRKEGQNVTLSCEQNLNHDAMYWYRQDPGQGLRLIYYSQIVNDFQKGDIAEGYSVSREKKESFPLTVTSAQKNPTAFYLCASTGDRLRSGNTIYFGEGSWLTVV.

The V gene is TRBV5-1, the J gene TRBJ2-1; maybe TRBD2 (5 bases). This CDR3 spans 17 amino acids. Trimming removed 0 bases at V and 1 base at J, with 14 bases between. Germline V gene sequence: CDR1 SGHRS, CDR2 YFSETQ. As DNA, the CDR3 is TGCGCCAGCAGCTTGGAACGAGGGCAAAGGTCCTACAATGAGCAGTTCTTC. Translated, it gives CASSLERGQRSYNEQFF.

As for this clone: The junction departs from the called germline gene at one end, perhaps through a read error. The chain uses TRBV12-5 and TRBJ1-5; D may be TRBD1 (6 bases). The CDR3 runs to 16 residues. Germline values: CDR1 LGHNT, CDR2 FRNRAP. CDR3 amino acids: CGSALGQPYSNQPQHF. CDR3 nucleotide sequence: TGTGGTAGTGCCCTTGGACAGCCTTATAGCAATCAGCCCCAGCATTTT.

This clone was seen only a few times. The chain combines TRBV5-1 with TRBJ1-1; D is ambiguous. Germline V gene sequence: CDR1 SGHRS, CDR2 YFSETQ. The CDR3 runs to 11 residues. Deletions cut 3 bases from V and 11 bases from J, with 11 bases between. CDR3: CASSSSEVAFF. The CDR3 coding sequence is TGCGCCAGCAGCTCCAGCGAGGTGGCTTTCTTT.

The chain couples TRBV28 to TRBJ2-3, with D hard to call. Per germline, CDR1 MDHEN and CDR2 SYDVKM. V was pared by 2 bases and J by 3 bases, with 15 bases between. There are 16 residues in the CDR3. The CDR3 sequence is CASSLRPFPRTDTQYF. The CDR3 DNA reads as TGTGCCAGCAGTTTACGACCCTTCCCGAGGACAGATACGCAGTATTTT.

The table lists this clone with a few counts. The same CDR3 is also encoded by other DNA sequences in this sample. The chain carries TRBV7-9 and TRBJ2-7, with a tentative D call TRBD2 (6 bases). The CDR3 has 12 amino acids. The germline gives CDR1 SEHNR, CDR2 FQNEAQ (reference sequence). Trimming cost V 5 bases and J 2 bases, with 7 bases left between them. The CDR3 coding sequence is TGTGCCAGCAGCCCGGGAGCCTACGAGCAGTACTTC. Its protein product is CASSPGAYEQYF.

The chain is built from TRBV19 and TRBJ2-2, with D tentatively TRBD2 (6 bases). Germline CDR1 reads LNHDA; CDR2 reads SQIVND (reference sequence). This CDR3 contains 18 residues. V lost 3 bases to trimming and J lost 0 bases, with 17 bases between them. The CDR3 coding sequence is TGTGCCAGTAGTATTGGACCAGGAGGGGCCGCGAACACCGGGGAGCTGTTTTTT. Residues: CASSIGPGGAANTGELFF.

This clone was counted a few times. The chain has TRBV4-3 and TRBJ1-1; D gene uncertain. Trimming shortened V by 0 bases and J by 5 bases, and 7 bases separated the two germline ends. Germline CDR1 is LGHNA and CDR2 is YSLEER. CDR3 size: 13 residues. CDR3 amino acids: CASSQDRGTEAFF. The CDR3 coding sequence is TGCGCCAGCAGCCAAGACCGGGGAACTGAAGCTTTCTTT.

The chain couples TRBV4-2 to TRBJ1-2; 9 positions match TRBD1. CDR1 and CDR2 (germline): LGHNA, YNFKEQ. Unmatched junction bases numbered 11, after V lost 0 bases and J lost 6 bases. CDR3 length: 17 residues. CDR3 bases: TGTGCCAGCAGCCAAGATGGCCTTCGACAGGGGGAGGATGGCTACACCTTC. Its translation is CASSQDGLRQGEDGYTF.

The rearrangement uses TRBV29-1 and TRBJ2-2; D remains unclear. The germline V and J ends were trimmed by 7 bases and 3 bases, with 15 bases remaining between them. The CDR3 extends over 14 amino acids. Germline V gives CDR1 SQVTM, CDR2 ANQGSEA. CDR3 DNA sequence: TGCAGCGGTTCGACCTGGAGAGACACCGGGGAGCTGTTTTTT. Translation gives CSGSTWRDTGELFF.

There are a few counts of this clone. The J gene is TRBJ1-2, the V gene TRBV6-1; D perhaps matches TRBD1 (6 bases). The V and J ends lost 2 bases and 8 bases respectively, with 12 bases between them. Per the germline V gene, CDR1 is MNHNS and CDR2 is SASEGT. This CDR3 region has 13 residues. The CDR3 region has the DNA TGTGCCAGCAGTGAATCAGGGGCAGGCGGCTACACCTTC. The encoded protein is CASSESGAGGYTF.

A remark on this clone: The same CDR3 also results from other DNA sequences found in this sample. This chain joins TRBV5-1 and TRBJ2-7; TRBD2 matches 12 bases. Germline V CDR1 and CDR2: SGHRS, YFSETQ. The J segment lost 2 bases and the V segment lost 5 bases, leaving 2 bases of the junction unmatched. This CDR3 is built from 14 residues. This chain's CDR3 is CASSLAGGPYEQYF. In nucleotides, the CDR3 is TGCGCCAGCAGTCTAGCGGGGGGGCCCTACGAGCAGTACTTC.